These 9 T cell receptor beta chains came from one sample sequenced in a study of cytomegalovirus exposure and HLA in healthy donors. It was with 60 Vbeta and 13 Jbeta primers that the PCR ran. Clones were sequenced by immunoSEQ multiplex PCR, and TCRdb holds only the in-frame ones, with some missing. The table lists more than 90,000 clones, approximately 77% of them singletons. Sequenced material: PBMCs. These receptor sequences come from a female donor in good health and CMV-seronegative.

The genes are TRBV19 and TRBJ2-1; 7 bases fit TRBD2. There are 12 residues in the CDR3. V was clipped by 5 bases and J by 8 bases; unmatched bases: 3. Germline V CDR1 and CDR2: LNHDA, SQIVND (reference sequence). This CDR3 reads CASSELADEQFF. The CDR3 bases are TGTGCCAGTAGTGAGCTAGCGGATGAGCAGTTCTTC.

The table lists this clone with a few counts. The chain has TRBV15 and TRBJ1-6; D gene uncertain. CDR3 size: 14 residues. The germline V and J ends were trimmed by 8 bases and 7 bases, with 15 bases remaining between them. Germline V gene sequence: CDR1 LNHNV, CDR2 YYDKDF (reference sequence). The CDR3 loop reads CATHSGQLNSPLHF. CDR3 sequence (DNA): TGTGCCACCCATAGCGGCCAGCTGAATTCACCCCTCCACTTT.

The J gene is TRBJ1-6, the V gene TRBV5-1; 9 nucleotides agree with TRBD1. The V and J ends lost 4 bases and 7 bases, in that order; junction bases with no gene match: 9. Per the germline V gene, CDR1 is SGHRS and CDR2 is YFSETQ. This CDR3 comprises 16 residues. CDR3 nucleotide sequence: TGCGCCAGCAGCCCGCTGACAGGGGGTCAGAATTCACCCCTCCACTTT. It codes for CASSPLTGGQNSPLHF.

The chain is built from TRBV13 and TRBJ2-3; D is unresolved. This CDR3 has 12 amino acids. Germline V CDR1 and CDR2: PRHDT, FYEKMQ (reference sequence). The V end lost 4 bases, the J end lost 0 bases, and 2 bases lay between the germline ends. For the CDR3, the DNA is TGTGCCAGCAGCTCGAGCACAGATACGCAGTATTTT. Its translation is CASSSSTDTQYF.

V is TRBV7-6 and J is TRBJ2-7; 9 bases map to TRBD1. This CDR3 comprises 15 residues. After removal of 4 bases from V and 3 bases from J, the junction contained 7 bases not matched to a gene. Germline-derived CDR1 and CDR2 are SGHVS and FNYEAQ. CDR3 bases: TGTGCCAGCAGCTCCGGGACAGGGCTCAACTACGAGCAGTACTTC. Its protein product is CASSSGTGLNYEQYF.

This rearrangement joins TRBV5-1 to TRBJ2-2; 10 positions agree with TRBD1. CDR1 and CDR2 (germline): SGHRS, YFSETQ. V was pared by 5 bases and J by 4 bases, with 5 bases of the junction left unmatched. The CDR3 contains 15 residues. The CDR3, as DNA: TGCGCCAGCAGGGGACAGGGGTCTGGCACCGGGGAGCTGTTTTTT. It is translated as CASRGQGSGTGELFF. The whole variable domain, remainder taken from reference TRBV5-1 and TRBJ2-2, is KAGVTQTPRYLIKTRGQQVTLSCSPISGHRSVSWYQQTPGQGLQFLFEYFSETQRNKGNFPGRFSGRQFSNSRSEMNVSTLELGDSALYLCASRGQGSGTGELFFGEGSRLTVL.

The gene calls are TRBV2 and TRBJ1-1, with TRBD1 matching over 9 bases. From germline, CDR1 is SNHLY and CDR2 FYNNEI. This CDR3 comprises 14 residues. V was clipped by 4 bases and J by 5 bases; unmatched bases: 5. CDR3 nucleotide sequence: TGTGCCAGCAGTGGACAGGGGGGTATGACTGAAGCTTTCTTT. Protein product: CASSGQGGMTEAFF.

The chain combines TRBV18 with TRBJ2-5; no clear D. CDR3 size: 13 residues. Trimming stripped 2 bases from V and 2 bases from J, with 6 bases between. Germline values: CDR1 KGHSH, CDR2 LQKENI. The CDR3: CASSPSRQETQYF. The CDR3 DNA follows: TGTGCCAGCTCACCATCCAGGCAAGAGACCCAGTACTTC.

This clone was picked up a small number of times. V usage is TRBV19 and J usage is TRBJ1-4, with D perhaps TRBD1 (6 bases). Germline V CDR1 and CDR2: LNHDA, SQIVND (reference sequence). V lost 5 bases and J lost 4, with 14 bases in between. The CDR3 extends over 15 amino acids. DNA for the CDR3: TGTGCCAGTAGTCCCAGGGGATCGGATAATGAAAAACTGTTTTTT. This gives the protein CASSPRGSDNEKLFF.